The T cell receptor beta chain under discussion was sequenced for a study of T-cell reconstitution after alpha-beta-depleted transplantation in children. This clonotype appeared many times. A TCRbeta library incorporating unique molecular identifiers was prepared. Each CDR3 protein is one row after TCRdb ran MiXCR on the PCR reads. The sample carries approximately 250,000 distinct CDR3 sequences, more than 7.5% recorded once. The TCR originated in a human donor who donated a stem cell graft to a child with SCID. The sequenced sample was PBMCs from the stem cell graft donor, obtained from the stem cell graft.

The CDR3 DNA follows: TGTGCCAGCAGTTACTTCACCGGGAGCGGGTCCTATAATTCACCCCTCCACTTT. It specifies CASSYFTGSGSYNSPLHF. The chain recombines TRBV6-5 with TRBJ1-6; D gene uncertain. Germline assignment: CDR1 MNHEY and CDR2 SVGAGI. The CDR3 contains 18 residues. Trimming removed 1 base at V and 1 base at J, with 14 bases between.